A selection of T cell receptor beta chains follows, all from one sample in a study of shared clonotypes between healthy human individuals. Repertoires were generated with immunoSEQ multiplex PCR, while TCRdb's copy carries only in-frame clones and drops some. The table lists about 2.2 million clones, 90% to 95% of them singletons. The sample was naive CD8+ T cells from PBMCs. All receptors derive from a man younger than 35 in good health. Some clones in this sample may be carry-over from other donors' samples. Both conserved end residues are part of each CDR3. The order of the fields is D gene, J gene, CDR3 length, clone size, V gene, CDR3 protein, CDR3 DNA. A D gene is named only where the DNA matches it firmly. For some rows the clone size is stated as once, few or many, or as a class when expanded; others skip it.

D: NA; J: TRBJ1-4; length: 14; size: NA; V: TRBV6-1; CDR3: CASSEAGWGEKLFF; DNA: TGTGCCAGCAGTGAAGCAGGGTGGGGTGAAAAACTGTTTTTT
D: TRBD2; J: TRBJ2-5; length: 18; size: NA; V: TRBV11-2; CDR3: CASSQSPEGTSGRETQYF; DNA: TGTGCCAGCAGCCAGTCCCCCGAGGGGACTAGCGGGAGAGAGACCCAGTACTTC
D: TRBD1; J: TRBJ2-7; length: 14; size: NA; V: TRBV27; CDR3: CASSVGQGFYEQYF; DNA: TGTGCCAGCAGTGTCGGACAGGGGTTCTACGAGCAGTACTTC
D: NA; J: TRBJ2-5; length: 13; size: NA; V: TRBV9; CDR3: CASSSGGRETQYF; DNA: TGTGCCAGCAGCAGTGGGGGACGAGAGACCCAGTACTTC
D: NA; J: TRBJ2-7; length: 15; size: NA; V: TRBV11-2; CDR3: CASSLDGGMRDEQYF; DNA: TGTGCCAGCAGCTTAGACGGGGGAATGCGAGACGAGCAGTACTTC
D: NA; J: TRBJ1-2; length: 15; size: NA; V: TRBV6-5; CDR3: CASSPMGPNFQGYTF; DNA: TGTGCCAGCAGCCCTATGGGACCGAACTTCCAGGGCTACACCTTC
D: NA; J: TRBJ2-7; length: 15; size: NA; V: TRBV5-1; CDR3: CASSLASGPSYEQYF; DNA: TGCGCCAGCAGCTTGGCTTCAGGGCCATCCTACGAGCAGTACTTC
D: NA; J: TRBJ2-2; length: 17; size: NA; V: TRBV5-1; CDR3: CASSSGTSPRSSGELFF; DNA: TGCGCCAGCAGCTCGGGGACCTCTCCGAGGAGTAGCGGGGAGCTGTTTTTT
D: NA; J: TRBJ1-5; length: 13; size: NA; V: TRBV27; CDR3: CASSSFGGQPQHF; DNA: TGTGCCAGCAGTTCCTTCGGGGGTCAGCCCCAGCATTTT
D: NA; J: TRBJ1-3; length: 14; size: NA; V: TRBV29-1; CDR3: CSVERRVGGNTIYF; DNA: TGCAGCGTTGAACGGAGAGTTGGCGGAAACACCATATATTTT
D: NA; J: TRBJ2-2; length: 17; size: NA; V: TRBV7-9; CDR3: CASSLASGTENTGELFF; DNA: TGTGCCAGCAGCTTAGCCTCCGGGACGGAGAACACCGGGGAGCTGTTTTTT
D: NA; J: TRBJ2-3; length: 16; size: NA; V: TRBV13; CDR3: CASSSVAEGVRDTQYF; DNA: TGTGCCAGCAGCTCCGTCGCCGAGGGGGTAAGAGATACGCAGTATTTT
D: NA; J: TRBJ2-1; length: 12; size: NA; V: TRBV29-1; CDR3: CSGLPSTNEQFF; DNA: TGCAGCGGACTTCCCTCTACCAATGAGCAGTTCTTC
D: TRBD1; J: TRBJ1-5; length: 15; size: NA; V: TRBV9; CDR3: CASSAGGAGNQPQHF; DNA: TGTGCCAGCAGCGCAGGGGGCGCCGGCAATCAGCCCCAGCATTTT
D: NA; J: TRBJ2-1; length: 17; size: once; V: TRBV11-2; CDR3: CASSLGYSDRNNNEQFF; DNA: TGTGCCAGCAGCTTAGGGTACTCGGATCGAAATAACAATGAGCAGTTCTTC
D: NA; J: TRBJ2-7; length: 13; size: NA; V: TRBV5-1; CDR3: CASSLGEPYEQYF; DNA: TGCGCCAGCAGCTTGGGGGAGCCGTACGAGCAGTACTTC
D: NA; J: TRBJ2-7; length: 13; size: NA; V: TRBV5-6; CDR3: CASSLEGSYEQYF; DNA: TGTGCCAGCAGCTTGGAGGGGAGCTACGAGCAGTACTTC
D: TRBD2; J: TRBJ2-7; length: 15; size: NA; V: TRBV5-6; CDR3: CASSIGLAGGYEQYF; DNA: TGTGCCAGCTCGATTGGACTAGCGGGAGGTTACGAGCAGTACTTC
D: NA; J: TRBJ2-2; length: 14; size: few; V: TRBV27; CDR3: CASSSTQATGELFF; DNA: TGTGCCAGCAGTTCCACCCAGGCCACCGGGGAGCTGTTTTTT
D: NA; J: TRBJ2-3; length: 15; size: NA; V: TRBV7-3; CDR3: CASSSQGHGGDTQYF; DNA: TGTGCCAGCAGCTCACAGGGCCACGGCGGGGATACGCAGTATTTT
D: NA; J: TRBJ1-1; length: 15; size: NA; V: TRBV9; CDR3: CASSERPGLDTEAFF; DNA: TGTGCCAGCAGCGAGCGCCCGGGGTTAGACACTGAAGCTTTCTTT
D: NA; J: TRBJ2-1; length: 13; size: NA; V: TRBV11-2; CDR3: CASSLERTAGQFF; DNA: TGTGCCAGCAGCTTAGAGAGGACGGCGGGACAGTTCTTC
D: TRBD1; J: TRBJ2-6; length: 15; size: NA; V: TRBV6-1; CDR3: CASSADRAGANVLTF; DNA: TGTGCCAGCAGTGCTGACAGGGCTGGGGCCAACGTCCTGACTTTC
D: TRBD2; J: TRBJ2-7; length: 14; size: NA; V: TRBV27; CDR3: CASSAFGGTYEQYF; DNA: TGTGCCAGCAGCGCCTTCGGGGGGACCTACGAGCAGTACTTC
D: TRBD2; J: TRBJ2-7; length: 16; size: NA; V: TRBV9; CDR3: CASSLGTSGSGYEQYF; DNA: TGTGCCAGCAGCCTAGGGACTAGCGGGAGCGGGTACGAGCAGTACTTC
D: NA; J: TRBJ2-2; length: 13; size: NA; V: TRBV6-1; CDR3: CASRLGGGGELFF; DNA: TGTGCCAGCCGACTAGGGGGCGGCGGGGAGCTGTTTTTT
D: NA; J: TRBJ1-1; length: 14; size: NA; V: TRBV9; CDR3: CASSVGRENTEAFF; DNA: TGTGCCAGCAGCGTAGGGAGAGAGAACACTGAAGCTTTCTTT
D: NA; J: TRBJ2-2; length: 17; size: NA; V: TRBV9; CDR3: CASSVTRGIKNTGELFF; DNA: TGTGCCAGCAGCGTAACAAGGGGCATCAAAAACACCGGGGAGCTGTTTTTT
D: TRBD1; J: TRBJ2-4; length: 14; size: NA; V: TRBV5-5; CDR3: CASSHGQGRDIQYF; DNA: TGTGCCAGCAGCCACGGACAGGGGCGAGACATTCAGTACTTC
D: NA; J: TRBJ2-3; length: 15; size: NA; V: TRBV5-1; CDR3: CASSLVGGRTDTQYF; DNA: TGCGCCAGCAGCTTGGTTGGGGGACGCACAGATACGCAGTATTTT
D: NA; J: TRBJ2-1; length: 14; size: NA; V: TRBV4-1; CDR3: CASSHSQRGGEQFF; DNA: TGCGCCAGCAGCCATTCGCAACGGGGAGGTGAGCAGTTCTTC
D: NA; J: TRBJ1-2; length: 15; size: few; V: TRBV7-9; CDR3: CASSYRTDLNYGYTF; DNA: TGTGCCAGCAGCTACCGGACAGACCTCAACTATGGCTACACCTTC
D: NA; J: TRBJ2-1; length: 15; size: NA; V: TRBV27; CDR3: CASSYLALSYNEQFF; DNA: TGTGCCAGCAGTTACCTAGCACTCTCCTACAATGAGCAGTTCTTC
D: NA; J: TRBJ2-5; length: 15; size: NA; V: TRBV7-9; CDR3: CASSLAYRVSETQYF; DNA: TGTGCCAGCAGCTTAGCGTACAGGGTCTCAGAGACCCAGTACTTC
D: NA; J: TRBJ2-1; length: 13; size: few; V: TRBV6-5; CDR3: CASSFLGDNEQFF; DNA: TGTGCCAGCAGCTTTCTAGGAGACAATGAGCAGTTCTTC
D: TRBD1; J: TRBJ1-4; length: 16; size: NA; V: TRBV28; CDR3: CASRPLRDRPQEKLFF; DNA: TGTGCCAGCAGGCCACTCCGGGACAGGCCCCAGGAAAAACTGTTTTTT
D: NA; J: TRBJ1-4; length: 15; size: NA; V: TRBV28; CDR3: CASSLGNELDEKLFF; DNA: TGTGCCAGCAGTTTGGGGAACGAACTAGATGAAAAACTGTTTTTT